The text below deals with one TCR beta chain. The antigen is not known. The record originates from a study of T cells expressing NK-cell markers. Study-wide results and caveats: The CD3+CD56-NKG2C+ fraction of a handful of donors was likewise dominated by these clonotypes.

Generation of TCR beta cDNA was performed by 5'RACE template switching incorporating UMIs. TCRdb reprocessed the 5' RACE reads, with one entry per CDR3 protein and no DNA. Its listing shows roughly 390,000 distinct CDR3 sequences. This CDR3 is 13 amino acids long. CDR1 and CDR2 (germline): MGHDK, SYGVNS. The sequencing sample was made of blood T cells: a sorted CD56 or NKG2C T cell subset, CD4+ or CD8+ T cells, or bulk PBMC T cells (not recorded which). The chain carries TRBV25-1 and TRBJ1-5; TCRdb's D gene call, TRBD1, goes unchecked for lack of DNA. This receptor was identified in a woman between 45 and 60 years old in good health. This CDR3 reads CASSELRGGLQHF.